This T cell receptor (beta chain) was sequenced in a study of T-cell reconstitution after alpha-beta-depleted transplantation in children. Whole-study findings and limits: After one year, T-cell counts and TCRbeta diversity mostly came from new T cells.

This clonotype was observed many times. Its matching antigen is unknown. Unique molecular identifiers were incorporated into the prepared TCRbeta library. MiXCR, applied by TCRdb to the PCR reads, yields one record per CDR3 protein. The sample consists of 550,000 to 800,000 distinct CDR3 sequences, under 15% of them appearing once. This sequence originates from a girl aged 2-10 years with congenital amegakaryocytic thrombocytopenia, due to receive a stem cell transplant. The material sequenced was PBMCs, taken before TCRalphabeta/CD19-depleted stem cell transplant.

In DNA form, the CDR3 reads TGTGCCAGCAGTGACACCTTTAACTATGGCTACACCTTC. This codes for CASSDTFNYGYTF. The J gene is TRBJ1-2, the V gene TRBV12-3 or TRBV12-4; D is undetermined. Trimming cost V 5 bases and J 1 base, with 8 bases left between them. The CDR3 runs to 13 residues.